The present TCR beta chain was sequenced within a study of shared T cell receptors in the human thymus. V shed 6 bases and J 3 bases; nucleotides not matched to a gene: 4. Germline V gives CDR1 SGHTS, CDR2 YDEGEE. The CDR3 runs 14 residues. This clone was counted a few times. Produced via immunoSEQ multiplex PCR; TCRdb's table is partial and in-frame only. Of more than 550,000 clones listed, 80% to 90% are singletons. These sequences were also reported in another study, on human thymus T cells. From that report: Donors were healthy Finnish infants having corrective surgery for congenital heart defects. Thymic resections from corrective heart surgery supplied the tissue. Thymic as well as blood repertoires seemed to favor certain V and J genes unevenly. The related literature has documented a marked overlap of thymic repertoires among unrelated individuals.

Source material: thymocytes. The origin of this receptor is a girl less than two years old with a congenital heart defect. V and J are TRBV5-8 and TRBJ1-2, with 11 bases matching TRBD1. The CDR3 nucleotides read TGTGCCAGCATGGGACAGGGGGGCGACTATGGCTACACCTTC. It is translated as CASMGQGGDYGYTF.